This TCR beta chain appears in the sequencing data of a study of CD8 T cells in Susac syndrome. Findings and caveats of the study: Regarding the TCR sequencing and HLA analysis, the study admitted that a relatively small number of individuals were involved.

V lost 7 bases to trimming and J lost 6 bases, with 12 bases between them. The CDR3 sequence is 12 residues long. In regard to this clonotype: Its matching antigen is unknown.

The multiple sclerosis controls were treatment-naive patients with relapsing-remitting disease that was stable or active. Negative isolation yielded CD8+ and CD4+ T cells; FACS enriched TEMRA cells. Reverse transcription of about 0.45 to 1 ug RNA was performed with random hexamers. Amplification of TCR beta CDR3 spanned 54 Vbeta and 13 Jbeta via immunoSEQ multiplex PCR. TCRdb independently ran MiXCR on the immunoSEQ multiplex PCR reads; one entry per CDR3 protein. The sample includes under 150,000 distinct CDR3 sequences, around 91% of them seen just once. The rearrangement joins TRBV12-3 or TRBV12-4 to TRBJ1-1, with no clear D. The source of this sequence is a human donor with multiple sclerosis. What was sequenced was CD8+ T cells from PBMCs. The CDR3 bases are TGTGCCAGCACCCTTATGGGATCTGAAGCTTTCTTT. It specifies CASTLMGSEAFF.